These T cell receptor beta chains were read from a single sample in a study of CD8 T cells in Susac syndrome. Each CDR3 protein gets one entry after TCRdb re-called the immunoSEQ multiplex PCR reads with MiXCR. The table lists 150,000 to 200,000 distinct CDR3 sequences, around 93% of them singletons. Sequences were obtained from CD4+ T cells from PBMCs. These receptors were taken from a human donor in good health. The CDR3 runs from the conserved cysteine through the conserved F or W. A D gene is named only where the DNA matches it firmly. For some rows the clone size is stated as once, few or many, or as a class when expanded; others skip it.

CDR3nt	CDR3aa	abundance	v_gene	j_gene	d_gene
TGTGCCAGCTCACCAAATAGTCGGAGTGGCGAAAAACTGTTTTTT	CASSPNSRSGEKLFF	NA	TRBV18	TRBJ1-4	NA
TGTGCCAGCAGCTTAGAGACAGGGGGGAATCAGCCCCAGCATTTT	CASSLETGGNQPQHF	once	TRBV7-2	TRBJ1-5	TRBD1
TGTGCCAGCAGCCAATCCGAGACAGGTCATCAGCCCCAGCATTTT	CASSQSETGHQPQHF	NA	TRBV7-9	TRBJ1-5	NA
TGTGCCAGCAGTTCCGGACAGAAAGAGACCCAGTACTTC	CASSSGQKETQYF	NA	TRBV12-3/TRBV12-4	TRBJ2-5	NA
TGTGCCATCAGCGCCGGGAGAGTGAGAGGGGAGCTGTTTTTT	CAISAGRVRGELFF	NA	TRBV10-3	TRBJ2-2	NA
TGCAGCGTTGCCGCCGGATTCAACACTGAAGCTTTCTTT	CSVAAGFNTEAFF	NA	TRBV29-1	TRBJ1-1	NA
TGTGCCAGCAGGCCGGCGAACACTGAAGCTTTCTTT	CASRPANTEAFF	NA	TRBV7-9	TRBJ1-1	NA
TGTGCCAGCAGCTTGATGGACAGGACGAGCACCGGGGAGCTGTTTTTT	CASSLMDRTSTGELFF	NA	TRBV5-6	TRBJ2-2	TRBD1
TGTGCCTGGAGGGAGACAAGGGACACTGAAGCTTTCTTT	CAWRETRDTEAFF	NA	TRBV30	TRBJ1-1	NA
TGTGCCAGCAGCGTAGGGGGACTAGCGGGGGCCCAAGGGGAGACCCAGTACTTC	CASSVGGLAGAQGETQYF	NA	TRBV9	TRBJ2-5	TRBD2
TGTGCCAGCTCACCGAAAGGGAACACTGAAGCTTTCTTT	CASSPKGNTEAFF	NA	TRBV18	TRBJ1-1	NA
TGTGCCACCAGTGATTTGGTGGCAGTCGAGGATACCGAGCAGTACTTC	CATSDLVAVEDTEQYF	NA	TRBV24-1	TRBJ2-7	NA
TGTGCCAGCAGCCCCTCCGGTTTGGACTTTGCCCACGAGCAGTACTTC	CASSPSGLDFAHEQYF	NA	TRBV7-9	TRBJ2-7	NA
TGTGCCAGCAGCCCAAGGACTAGCGGGGGGGGCAGGAATGAGCAGTTCTTC	CASSPRTSGGGRNEQFF	NA	TRBV12-3/TRBV12-4	TRBJ2-1	TRBD2
TGTGCCAGCAGCTTGGAGGGGGACTATGGCTACACCTTC	CASSLEGDYGYTF	few	TRBV5-4	TRBJ1-2	NA
TGCAGTGCTAGCCTCCGGGGGGGCCCAGATACGCAGTATTTT	CSASLRGGPDTQYF	NA	TRBV20-1	TRBJ2-3	TRBD2
TGTGCCAGCAGTCCTCGGACTAGCGGGGCCTACGAGCAGTACTTC	CASSPRTSGAYEQYF	once	TRBV9	TRBJ2-7	TRBD2
TGCGCCAGCAGCTTGGTGGGACAGGCCCGAGGCGGAGAGACCCAGTACTTC	CASSLVGQARGGETQYF	NA	TRBV5-1	TRBJ2-5	TRBD1
TGTGCCACCAGGAGGGGAACTAACTATGGCTACACCTTC	CATRRGTNYGYTF	NA	TRBV15	TRBJ1-2	NA
TGTGCCAGCAGCTTAGACAGGGCAGGGAAGACCCAGTACTTC	CASSLDRAGKTQYF	NA	TRBV11-1	TRBJ2-5	NA
TGTGCCAGCAGCTTAGTGCGACAAGGGGAGGCCAACGTCCTGACTTTC	CASSLVRQGEANVLTF	NA	TRBV7-3	TRBJ2-6	NA
TGCAGCGTTACTAGCGGGGGTTCCTCCTACGAGCAGTACTTC	CSVTSGGSSYEQYF	NA	TRBV29-1	TRBJ2-7	TRBD2
TGTGCCTGGAGTGTAAGGGTTAGGGAGACCCAGTACTTC	CAWSVRVRETQYF	NA	TRBV30	TRBJ2-5	NA
TGCAGTGCTCGTGTAGGTGGGAATACAGATACGCAGTATTTT	CSARVGGNTDTQYF	NA	TRBV20-1	TRBJ2-3	NA
TGCAGTGCTAGTCATTCGGGCAGGGGAAACACCGGGGAGCTGTTTTTT	CSASHSGRGNTGELFF	once	TRBV20-1	TRBJ2-2	NA
TGCGCCAGCAGCCGAGGACAGCGTAATGAAAAACTGTTTTTT	CASSRGQRNEKLFF	NA	TRBV5-1	TRBJ1-4	NA
TGTGCCAGCAGCGCCGGCTGGGGCAGGGATCAAGAGACCCAGTACTTC	CASSAGWGRDQETQYF	NA	TRBV7-9	TRBJ2-5	NA
TGTGCCACCGGACAGGGGAGCGTTGGGGCCAACGTCCTGACTTTC	CATGQGSVGANVLTF	NA	TRBV28	TRBJ2-6	TRBD1
TGTGCCTGGAGCTATACGGACAGGGGAGAGACCCAGTACTTC	CAWSYTDRGETQYF	NA	TRBV30	TRBJ2-5	TRBD1
TGTGCCACCAGCCAGGACAGTAACACCGGGGAGCTGTTTTTT	CATSQDSNTGELFF	NA	TRBV15	TRBJ2-2	NA
TGTGCCACCAGCAGATCTGGGGGCAATCAGCCCCAGCATTTT	CATSRSGGNQPQHF	NA	TRBV15	TRBJ1-5	NA
TGTGCCAGTAGGACGGGAACCGACTATGGCTACACCTTC	CASRTGTDYGYTF	NA	TRBV19	TRBJ1-2	NA
TGCGCCAGCAGCTCGTTACGGAACACCGGGGAGCTGTTTTTT	CASSSLRNTGELFF	NA	TRBV5-1	TRBJ2-2	NA
TGTGCCAGCAGCGTAGGGAGGGGGCCTCTCTACGAGCAGTACTTC	CASSVGRGPLYEQYF	NA	TRBV9	TRBJ2-7	NA